The 5 T cell receptor beta chains reported below all come from one sample, sequenced in a study of blood T cell repertoires in COVID-19. Clones were read by immunoSEQ multiplex PCR, and TCRdb kept only the in-frame ones, dropping some. The sample consists of some 66,000 clones, 91% of them appearing once. The sequencing input was peripheral blood. Receptors were obtained from a human donor in a cohort sampled during active COVID-19.

The chain employs TRBV9 and TRBJ2-2; no clear D. CDR3 length equals 16 residues. V was trimmed by 4 bases and J by 0 bases, leaving 13 bases between them. Germline V CDR1 and CDR2: SGDLS, YYNGEE. CDR3 protein: CASSPRNFANTGELFF. The CDR3 nucleotides are TGTGCCAGCAGCCCCCGTAACTTCGCGAACACCGGGGAGCTGTTTTTT.

The rearrangement joins TRBV7-2 to TRBJ1-5, with a weak D call TRBD1 (5 bases). The CDR3 is made up of 13 amino acids. Deletions cut 5 bases from V and 7 bases from J, with 12 bases between. Germline V lookup: CDR1 SGHTA, CDR2 FQGNSA. CDR3 bases: TGTGCCAGCAGCCAAAGGGGTGGACAGCCCCAGCATTTT. It translates to CASSQRGGQPQHF.

This sequence joins TRBV18 and TRBJ1-5; 12 nucleotides line up with TRBD1. The germline gives CDR1 KGHSH, CDR2 LQKENI. There are 15 residues in the CDR3. The V and J ends lost 6 bases and 6 bases, in that order; junction bases with no gene match: 6. The CDR3 protein is CASSTGTGGLQPQHF. The CDR3 bases are TGTGCCAGCTCGACCGGGACAGGGGGCCTTCAGCCCCAGCATTTT.

This chain joins TRBV28 and TRBJ1-2, with D possibly being TRBD1 (5 bases). Deletions cut 7 bases from V and 8 bases from J, with 14 bases between. The CDR3 is 12 residues long. Per the germline V gene, CDR1 is MDHEN and CDR2 is SYDVKM. The CDR3: CASNWGERGYTF. CDR3 nucleotides: TGTGCCAGCAATTGGGGGGAGAGGGGCTACACCTTC.

The chain joins TRBV19 to TRBJ1-1; perhaps TRBD1 as D (6 bases). This CDR3 has 13 residues. Germline V gene sequence: CDR1 LNHDA, CDR2 SQIVND (reference sequence). V was trimmed by 7 bases and J by 4 bases, leaving 13 bases between them. CDR3 coding DNA: TGTGCCAGTAATTCACAGGGTGGCACTGAAGCTTTCTTT. Protein: CASNSQGGTEAFF.